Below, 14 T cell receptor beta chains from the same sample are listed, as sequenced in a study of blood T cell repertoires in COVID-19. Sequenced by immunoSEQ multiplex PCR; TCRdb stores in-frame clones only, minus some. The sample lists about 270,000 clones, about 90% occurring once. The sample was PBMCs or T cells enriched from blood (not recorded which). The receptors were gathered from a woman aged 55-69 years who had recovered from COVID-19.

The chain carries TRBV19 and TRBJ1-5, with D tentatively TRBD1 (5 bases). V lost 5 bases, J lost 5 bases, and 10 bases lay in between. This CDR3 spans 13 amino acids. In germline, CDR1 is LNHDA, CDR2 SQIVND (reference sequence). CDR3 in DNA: TGTGCCAGTAGTCTCCAACAGGATCAGCCCCAGCATTTT. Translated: CASSLQQDQPQHF.

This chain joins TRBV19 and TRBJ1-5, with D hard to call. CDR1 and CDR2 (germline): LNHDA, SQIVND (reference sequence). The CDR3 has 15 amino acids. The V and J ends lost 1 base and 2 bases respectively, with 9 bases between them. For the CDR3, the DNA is TGTGCCAGTAGTATAGGCCAGGCCGGCAATCAGCCCCAGCATTTT. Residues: CASSIGQAGNQPQHF.

CDR3 loop: CASSLQPVEGSPLHF. The DNA of the CDR3 is TGTGCCAGCAGCTTACAGCCCGTGGAGGGTTCACCCCTCCACTTT. This rearrangement joins TRBV7-8 to TRBJ1-6, with D unclear. The V end lost 2 bases, the J end lost 9 bases, and 14 bases lay between the germline ends. The CDR3 is made up of 15 amino acids. The germline V gene has CDR1 SGHVS and CDR2 FQNEAQ.

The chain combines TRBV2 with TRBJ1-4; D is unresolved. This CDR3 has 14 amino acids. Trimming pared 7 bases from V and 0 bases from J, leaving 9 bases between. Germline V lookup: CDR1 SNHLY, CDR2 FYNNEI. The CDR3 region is CASKQAPTNEKLFF. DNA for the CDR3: TGTGCCAGCAAGCAGGCACCAACTAATGAAAAACTGTTTTTT.

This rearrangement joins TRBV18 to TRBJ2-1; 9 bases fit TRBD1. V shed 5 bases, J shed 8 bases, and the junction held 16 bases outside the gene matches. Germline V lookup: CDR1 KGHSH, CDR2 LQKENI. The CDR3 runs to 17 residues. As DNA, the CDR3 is TGTGCCAGCTCATTCGTTGACCGGGACAGGGTTGAGGATGAGCAGTTCTTC. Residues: CASSFVDRDRVEDEQFF.

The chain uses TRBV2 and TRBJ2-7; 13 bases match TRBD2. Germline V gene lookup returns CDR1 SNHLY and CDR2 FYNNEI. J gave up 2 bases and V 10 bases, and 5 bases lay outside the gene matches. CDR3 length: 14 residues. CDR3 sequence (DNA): TGTGCCAAGGGGACTAGCGGGAACACCTACGAGCAGTACTTC. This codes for CAKGTSGNTYEQYF.

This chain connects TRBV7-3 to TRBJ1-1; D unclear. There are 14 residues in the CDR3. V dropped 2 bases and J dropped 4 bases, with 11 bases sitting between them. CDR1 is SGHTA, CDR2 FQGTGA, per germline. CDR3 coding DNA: TGTGCCAGCAGCTTATCTATGTCGGGCACTGAAGCTTTCTTT. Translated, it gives CASSLSMSGTEAFF. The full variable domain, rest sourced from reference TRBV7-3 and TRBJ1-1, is GAGVSQTPSNKVTEKGKYVELRCDPISGHTALYWYRQSLGQGPEFLIYFQGTGAADDSGLPNDRFFAVRPEGSVSTLKIQRTERGDSAVYLCASSLSMSGTEAFFGQGTRLTVV.

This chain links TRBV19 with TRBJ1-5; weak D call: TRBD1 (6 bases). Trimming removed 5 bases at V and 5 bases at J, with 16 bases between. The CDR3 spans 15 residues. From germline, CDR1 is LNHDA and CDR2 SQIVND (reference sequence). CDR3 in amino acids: CASSPRGRLYQPQHF. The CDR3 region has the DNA TGTGCCAGTAGTCCCAGGGGTCGGTTGTATCAGCCCCAGCATTTT.

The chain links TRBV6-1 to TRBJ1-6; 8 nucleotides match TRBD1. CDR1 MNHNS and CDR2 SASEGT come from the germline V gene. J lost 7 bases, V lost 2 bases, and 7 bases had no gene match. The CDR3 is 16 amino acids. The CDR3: CASSELVGQGNSPLHF. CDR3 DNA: TGTGCCAGCAGTGAATTAGTAGGACAGGGAAATTCACCCCTCCACTTT.

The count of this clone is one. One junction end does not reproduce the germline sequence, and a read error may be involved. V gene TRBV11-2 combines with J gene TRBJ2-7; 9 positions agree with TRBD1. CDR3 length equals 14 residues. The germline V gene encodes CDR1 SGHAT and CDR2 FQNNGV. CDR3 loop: CASGLDRGGHEQYF. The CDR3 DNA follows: TGTGCCAGCGGCTTGGACAGGGGAGGGCACGAGCAGTACTTC.

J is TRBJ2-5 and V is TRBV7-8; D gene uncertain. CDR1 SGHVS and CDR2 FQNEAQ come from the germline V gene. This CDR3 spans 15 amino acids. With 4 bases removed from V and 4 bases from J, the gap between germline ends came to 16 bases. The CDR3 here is CASSSWAIERETQYF. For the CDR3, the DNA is TGTGCCAGCAGCTCGTGGGCTATCGAGAGAGAGACCCAGTACTTC.

The CDR3 region has the DNA TGTGCCAGCAGGGGGCAGGGGGCTCAGCCCCAGCATTTT. It translates to CASRGQGAQPQHF. The V gene is TRBV12-3 or TRBV12-4, the J gene TRBJ1-5, with TRBD1 matching 8 bases. This CDR3 region has 13 residues. With V trimmed by 6 bases and J by 6 bases, 4 bases remained unmatched.

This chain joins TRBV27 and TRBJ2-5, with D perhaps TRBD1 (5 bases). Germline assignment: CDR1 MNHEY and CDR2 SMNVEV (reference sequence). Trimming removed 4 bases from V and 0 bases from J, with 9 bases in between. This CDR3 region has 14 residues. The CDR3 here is CASSSGRHQETQYF. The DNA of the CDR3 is TGTGCCAGCAGTTCAGGGCGGCACCAAGAGACCCAGTACTTC.

Here the CDR3 DNA reads TGTGCCAGCAGCGTAGACCCAGGGGACACTGAAGCTTTCTTT. Residues: CASSVDPGDTEAFF. V is TRBV9 and J is TRBJ1-1; D possibly corresponds to TRBD1 (6 bases). CDR1 and CDR2 (germline): SGDLS, YYNGEE. The CDR3 is 14 residues long. Trimming cost V 0 bases and J 3 bases, with 9 bases left between them.